Presented here are 28 T cell receptor beta chains from one specimen sequenced in a study of cytotoxic CD8 clonotypes in ibrutinib-treated CLL. The method was immunoSEQ multiplex PCR; TCRdb's version includes in-frame clones alone and lacks a portion of them. The table has roughly 180,000 clones, 84% seen once. The specimen was PBMCs, collected after 24 months of ibrutinib treatment. The receptors originated from a human donor with chronic lymphocytic leukemia.

The V and J genes are TRBV2 and TRBJ1-2; a possible D gene is TRBD1 (5 bases). Germline V lookup: CDR1 SNHLY, CDR2 FYNNEI. V lost 1 base, J lost 7 bases, and 16 bases lay in between. The CDR3 spans 15 residues. The CDR3 DNA reads as TGTGCCAGCAGTGAAGTAGGTCGAGGGGAAGGTGGCTACACCTTC. Protein: CASSEVGRGEGGYTF.

This clone was seen only once. The V and J genes are TRBV2 and TRBJ2-7, with D tentatively TRBD2 (6 bases). This CDR3 comprises 13 residues. V lost 3 bases and J lost 2, with 8 bases in between. In germline, CDR1 is SNHLY, CDR2 FYNNEI. The CDR3 nucleotides are TGTGCCAGCAGTGACGGGGGAACCTACGAGCAGTACTTC. This codes for CASSDGGTYEQYF.

This chain links TRBV15 with TRBJ1-2; TRBD1 might be the D (5 bases). The CDR3 is made up of 15 amino acids. The V gene lost 5 bases and the J gene lost 4 bases, with 17 bases spanning the gap. The germline CDR1 and CDR2 sequences are LNHNV and YYDKDF (reference sequence). CDR3 bases: TGTGCCACCAGCGGAGCGGGACTCCAAACCTATGGCTACACCTTC. It translates to CATSGAGLQTYGYTF.

The V gene is TRBV20-1, the J gene TRBJ1-1; D not resolved. Germline loops: CDR1 DFQATT, CDR2 SNEGSKA (reference sequence). Trimming pared 6 bases from V and 8 bases from J, leaving 13 bases between. This CDR3 is built from 11 residues. The CDR3 bases are TGCAGTGCACCTGACCCGTTGGAAGCTTTCTTT. This codes for CSAPDPLEAFF.

In DNA, the CDR3 is TGTGCCAGCAGCTTAGACAGGCAAGAGACCCAGTACTTC. This encodes CASSLDRQETQYF. The genes are TRBV7-2 and TRBJ2-5; D may be TRBD1 (5 bases). The CDR3 loop spans 13 amino acids. Trimming removed 1 base from V and 2 bases from J, with 5 bases in between. Germline values: CDR1 SGHTA, CDR2 FQGNSA.

The chain combines TRBV21-1 with TRBJ1-1; the D segment call TRBD1 is taken from the table without a DNA check. TRBV21-1 is listed as a pseudogene. CDR3 size: 17 residues. The CDR3 here is CASSKGSTGGNWTEAFF. The CDR3 DNA reads as TGTGCCAGCAGCAAAGGTTCGACAGGGGGTAATTGGACTGAAGCTTTCTTT.

The chain joins TRBV29-1 to TRBJ2-7; D call uncertain. The CDR3 contains 12 residues. Trimming took off 3 bases at V and 5 bases at J, with 11 bases between the two ends. In germline, CDR1 is SQVTM, CDR2 ANQGSEA. This chain's CDR3 is CSVDNHNDEQYF. As DNA, the CDR3 is TGCAGCGTTGATAACCATAATGACGAGCAGTACTTC.

V is TRBV27 and J is TRBJ2-7; D might be TRBD2 (5 bases). V lost 4 bases and J 2 bases, leaving 15 bases between the germline ends. Germline CDR1 MNHEY, CDR2 SMNVEV (reference sequence). The CDR3 has 15 amino acids. The CDR3 sequence: CASSSPSGYTYEQYF. CDR3 nucleotide sequence: TGTGCCAGCAGTTCCCCGTCGGGGTACACCTACGAGCAGTACTTC.

The chain couples TRBV5-1 to TRBJ2-3, with D possibly TRBD1 on 6 matching bases. Germline V CDR1 and CDR2: SGHRS, YFSETQ. V lost 4 bases and J lost 11, with 14 bases in between. The CDR3 length is 12 residues. The CDR3 here is CASSPGQWGQYF. The CDR3 DNA follows: TGCGCCAGCAGCCCCGGACAGTGGGGGCAGTATTTT.

This clone was recorded once. The rearrangement uses TRBV7-6 and TRBJ2-7; D may correspond to TRBD1 or TRBD2 (5 bases each). The CDR3 consists of 14 residues. Deletions cut 4 bases from V and 2 bases from J, with 12 bases between. Per germline, CDR1 SGHVS and CDR2 FNYEAQ. The CDR3 loop reads CASSSGTATYEQYF. CDR3 sequence (DNA): TGTGCCAGCAGCTCAGGGACGGCAACCTACGAGCAGTACTTC.

The V gene is TRBV18, the J gene TRBJ2-1; TRBD2 aligns across 13 bases. CDR1 and CDR2 (germline): KGHSH, LQKENI. The V gene end was trimmed by 0 bases and the J gene end by 6 bases; junction bases not matched to a gene: 8. This CDR3 has 18 amino acids. The CDR3, as DNA: TGTGCCAGCTCACCACCGGGAACTAGCGGGGGGGGCCGCAATGAGCAGTTCTTC. This gives the protein CASSPPGTSGGGRNEQFF.

This chain uses TRBV7-3 with TRBJ1-2; TRBD1 aligns across 7 bases. Germline V lookup: CDR1 SGHTA, CDR2 FQGTGA. The CDR3 covers 15 residues. V lost 5 bases, J lost 8 bases, and 14 bases stayed unmatched. CDR3 DNA sequence: TGTGCCAGCAGCGCCCAGAGGGGGCTCGTATGGGGCTACACCTTC. This gives the protein CASSAQRGLVWGYTF.

This rearrangement joins TRBV11-2 to TRBJ2-7; possibly TRBD1 for D (5 bases). Germline V gives CDR1 SGHAT, CDR2 FQNNGV. The CDR3 is 14 residues long. Between the trimmed V and J ends, which lost 1 base and 5 bases, there was a span of 12 bases. CDR3 sequence: CASSLAVGHNEQYF. Here the CDR3 DNA reads TGTGCCAGCAGCTTAGCGGTGGGGCACAACGAGCAGTACTTC.

The chain recombines TRBV6-6 with TRBJ2-7; TRBD1 is a possible D gene (5 bases). Between the trimmed V and J ends, which lost 1 base and 2 bases, there was a span of 12 bases. Germline V gene data show CDR1 as MNHNY and CDR2 as SVGAGI (reference sequence). This CDR3 comprises 15 residues. The CDR3 here is CASSYLAGSTYEQYF. The CDR3 DNA sequence: TGTGCCAGCAGTTACTTGGCAGGGTCTACCTACGAGCAGTACTTC.

This chain links TRBV4-1 with TRBJ2-7; D is possibly TRBD2 (5 bases). Germline assignment: CDR1 MGHRA and CDR2 YSYEKL. This CDR3 contains 15 residues. V lost 1 base, J lost 0 bases, and 10 bases lay in between. The DNA of the CDR3 is TGCGCCAGCAGCCAAGCGGCCGGGAACTCCTACGAGCAGTACTTC. It is translated as CASSQAAGNSYEQYF.

This chain joins TRBV11-2 and TRBJ2-6, with D maybe TRBD1 (5 bases). The V gene's germline CDR1 is SGHAT and CDR2 FQNNGV. Trimming shortened V by 6 bases and J by 0 bases, and 15 bases separated the two germline ends. The CDR3 loop spans 17 amino acids. The CDR3 nucleotides read TGTGCCAGCAGTCGAGACAGCAGATCCTCTGGGGCCAACGTCCTGACTTTC. This gives the protein CASSRDSRSSGANVLTF.

This chain's CDR3 is CASGPDTEAFF. The CDR3 DNA follows: TGTGCTAGTGGGCCAGACACTGAAGCTTTCTTT. The genes are TRBV12-5 and TRBJ1-1; no clear D gene. V was cut by 6 bases and J by 3 bases, with 5 bases left in between. Germline CDR1 is LGHNT and CDR2 is FRNRAP. CDR3 length equals 11 residues.

The V and J genes are TRBV28 and TRBJ2-7; D possibly corresponds to TRBD1 (6 bases). V gave up 2 bases and J gave up 5 bases, with 13 bases separating them. The CDR3 spans 14 residues. Germline V gene sequence: CDR1 MDHEN, CDR2 SYDVKM. In DNA form, the CDR3 reads TGTGCCAGCAGTTTAACAGGGACCTGGGACGAGCAGTACTTC. Protein product: CASSLTGTWDEQYF. Based on the CDR3 plus reference TRBV28 and TRBJ2-7, the full variable domain is DVKVTQSSRYLVKRTGEKVFLECVQDMDHENMFWYRQDPGLGLRLIYFSYDVKMKEKGDIPEGYSVSREKKERFSLILESASTNQTSMYLCASSLTGTWDEQYFGPGTRLTVT.

The genes are TRBV5-1 and TRBJ2-7, with D possibly matching TRBD1 (6 bases). V shed 4 bases and J shed 4 bases, with 15 bases lying between them. Germline-derived CDR1 and CDR2 are SGHRS and YFSETQ. The CDR3 is made up of 14 amino acids. The DNA of the CDR3 is TGCGCCAGCAGCCCTCTACAGGGAAGGTACGAGCAGTACTTC. Translating it yields CASSPLQGRYEQYF.

As regards this clone: This specimen includes other DNA sequences encoding the same CDR3. J is TRBJ1-1 and V is TRBV7-3; D gene ambiguous. The CDR3 consists of 13 residues. The V end lost 4 bases, the J end lost 1 base, and 7 bases lay between the germline ends. CDR1 and CDR2 (germline): SGHTA, FQGTGA. CDR3 loop: CASSSGWNTEAFF. The CDR3 DNA reads TGTGCCAGCAGCTCGGGTTGGAACACTGAAGCTTTCTTT.

This rearrangement joins TRBV11-3 to TRBJ2-2, with D perhaps TRBD1 or TRBD2 (6 bases each). The V end was cut by 5 bases, the J end by 5 bases, with 15 bases between. Germline V lookup: CDR1 SGHNT, CDR2 YENEEA. This CDR3 is built from 15 residues. CDR3 region: CASSRTVGGTGELFF. The CDR3 bases are TGTGCCAGCAGCAGGACGGTAGGGGGGACCGGGGAGCTGTTTTTT.

CDR3 bases: TGTGCCAGCAACCAGGGAGGACAGCCCCAGCATTTT. Translation: CASNQGGQPQHF. V and J are TRBV12-1 and TRBJ1-5. TRBV12-1 is a pseudogene. CDR3 length: 12 amino acids.

The chain carries TRBV6-1 and TRBJ1-2, with D perhaps TRBD1 (5 bases). This CDR3 region has 13 residues. Trimming pared 2 bases from V and 5 bases from J, leaving 9 bases between. The germline gives CDR1 MNHNS, CDR2 SASEGT. The DNA for the CDR3 is TGTGCCAGCAGTGAAAGGCCAGGGTATGGCTACACCTTC. Translating it yields CASSERPGYGYTF.

The chain carries TRBV30 and TRBJ1-2; D may be TRBD1 (5 bases). From germline, CDR1 is GTSNPN and CDR2 SVGIG (reference sequence). This CDR3 region has 14 residues. The ends were cut back, 2 bases at V and 6 bases at J, with 16 bases in the middle. The CDR3 loop is CAWSRTGPDDGYTF. In DNA form, the CDR3 reads TGTGCCTGGAGTAGAACAGGTCCCGATGATGGCTACACCTTC. The full variable domain, rest sourced from reference TRBV30 and TRBJ1-2, is SQTIHQWPATLVQPVGSPLSLECTVEGTSNPNLYWYRQAAGRGLQLLFYSVGIGQISSEVPQNLSASRPQDRQFILSSKKLLLSDSGFYLCAWSRTGPDDGYTFGSGTRLTVV.

This clone was picked up a small number of times. This chain joins TRBV30 and TRBJ1-1; D is unclear. The germline V and J ends were trimmed by 5 bases and 2 bases, with 9 bases remaining between them. CDR3 length: 12 amino acids. Germline CDR1 and CDR2: GTSNPN and SVGIG (reference sequence). The CDR3 nucleotides read TGTGCCTGGGCCAGACAAAACACTGAAGCTTTCTTT. Amino acids: CAWARQNTEAFF.

The V gene is TRBV7-6, the J gene TRBJ2-3; the D is unclear. This CDR3 is built from 14 residues. Per the germline V gene, CDR1 is SGHVS and CDR2 is FNYEAQ. V shed 3 bases and J shed 0 bases, with 7 bases lying between them. The CDR3 DNA is TGTGCCAGCAGCTTCGTAGTTAGCACAGATACGCAGTATTTT. This codes for CASSFVVSTDTQYF. Variable domain in full (rest from reference TRBV7-6 and TRBJ2-3): GAGVSQSPRYKVTKRGQDVALRCDPISGHVSLYWYRQALGQGPEFLTYFNYEAQQDKSGLPNDRFSAERPEGSISTLTIQRTEQRDSAMYRCASSFVVSTDTQYFGPGTRLTVL.

This clone was recorded only once. The V gene is TRBV5-8, the J gene TRBJ1-2; a possible D gene is TRBD1 (6 bases). Per the germline V gene, CDR1 is SGHTS and CDR2 is YDEGEE. The CDR3 spans 18 residues. The V end lost 4 bases, the J end lost 1 base, and 23 bases lay between the germline ends. The CDR3, as DNA: TGTGCCAGCAGCCCTACCGGGACACCAGCCACATTTAACTATGGCTACACCTTC. It is translated as CASSPTGTPATFNYGYTF.

The V and J genes are TRBV6-6 and TRBJ1-2; D possibly corresponds to TRBD1 (5 bases). V was trimmed by 6 bases and J by 5 bases, leaving 16 bases between them. The CDR3 is made up of 14 amino acids. The V gene's germline CDR1 is MNHNY and CDR2 SVGAGI (reference sequence). Here the CDR3 reads CASSPSTGGYGYTF. The DNA of the CDR3 is TGTGCCAGCAGCCCTTCAACGGGGGGTTATGGCTACACCTTC.